This TCR beta chain was found in a study of T-cell reconstitution after alpha-beta-depleted transplantation in children. A library of TCRbeta sequences, prepared with unique molecular identifiers, was generated. TCRdb analysed the PCR reads with MiXCR anew, one entry per CDR3 protein. The table has about 500,000 distinct CDR3 sequences, 30% to 35% seen once; the top ten hold 2% to 3%. Germline CDR1 LGHNA, CDR2 YSLEER. This CDR3 is 15 amino acids long. Trimming took off 0 bases at V and 9 bases at J, with 15 bases between the two ends. The chain links TRBV4-3 to TRBJ2-1; the D gene is possibly TRBD2 (5 bases). The specimen was PBMCs from the stem cell graft donor, collected from the stem cell graft. This TCR was recovered from a human donor who donated a stem cell graft to a child with aplastic anemia. The CDR3 bases are TGCGCCAGCAGCCAAGATCGGCCTAGCTTTAGTGAGCAGTTCTTC. Residues: CASSQDRPSFSEQFF.